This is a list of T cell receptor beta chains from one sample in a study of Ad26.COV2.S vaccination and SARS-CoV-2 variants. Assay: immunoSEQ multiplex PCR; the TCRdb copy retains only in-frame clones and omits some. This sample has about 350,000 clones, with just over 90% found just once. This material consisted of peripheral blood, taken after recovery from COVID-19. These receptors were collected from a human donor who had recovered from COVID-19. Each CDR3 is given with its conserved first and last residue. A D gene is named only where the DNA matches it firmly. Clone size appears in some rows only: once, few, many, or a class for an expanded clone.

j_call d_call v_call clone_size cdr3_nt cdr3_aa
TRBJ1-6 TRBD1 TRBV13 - TGTGCCAGCAGCTCGGGGACAGACTATAATTCACCCCTCCACTTT CASSSGTDYNSPLHF
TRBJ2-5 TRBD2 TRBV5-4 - TGTGCCAGCAGCGCGGGGGGGCCCGCGGAGACCCAGTACTTC CASSAGGPAETQYF
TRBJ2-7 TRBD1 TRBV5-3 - TGTGCCGGGACAGGGTCACGCGGGGAGCAGTACTTC CAGTGSRGEQYF
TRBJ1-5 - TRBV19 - TGTGCCAGCGACAGCCAGTATAGCAATCAGCCCCAGCATTTT CASDSQYSNQPQHF
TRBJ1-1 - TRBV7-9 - TGTGCTCTAGACAGGAACACTGAAGCTTTCTTT CALDRNTEAFF
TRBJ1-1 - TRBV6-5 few TGTGCCAGCAGACTACAGGGCGTCGTCACTGAAGCTTTCTTT CASRLQGVVTEAFF
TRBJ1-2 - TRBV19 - TGTGCCAGTACCCTTAACGGGGCCAGCTACACCTTC CASTLNGASYTF
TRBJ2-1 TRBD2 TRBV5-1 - TGCGCCAGCAGCTTGGGCGGGACTAACTCCTACAATGAGCAGTTCTTC CASSLGGTNSYNEQFF
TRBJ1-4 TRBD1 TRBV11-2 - TGTGCCAGCAGCTCACCAGGGACAGGGCAACGGGAAAAACTGTTTTTT CASSSPGTGQREKLFF
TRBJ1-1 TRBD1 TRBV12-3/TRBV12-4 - TGTGCCACCGAGGGGGCGAACACTGAAGCTTTCTTT CATEGANTEAFF
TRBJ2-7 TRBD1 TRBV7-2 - TGTGCCAGCAGTCCGATACCCGGGACAGGGCCGTACGAGCAGTACTTC CASSPIPGTGPYEQYF
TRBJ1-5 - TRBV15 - TGTGCCACCAGGAATTCACGGGGGGGCAATCAGCCCCAGCATTTT CATRNSRGGNQPQHF
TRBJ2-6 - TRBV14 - TGTGCCAGCAGCCAAGGACTATCTGGGGCCAACGTCCTGACTTTC CASSQGLSGANVLTF
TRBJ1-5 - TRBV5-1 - TGCGCCAGCAGCTTGGACGGGTGGGATCAGCCCCAGCATTTT CASSLDGWDQPQHF
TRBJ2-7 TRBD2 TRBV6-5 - TGTGCCAGCAGTTACCCGGCGGGGGGTGGAACCTACGAGCAGTACTTC CASSYPAGGGTYEQYF
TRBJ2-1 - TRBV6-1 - TGTGCCAGCAGTGAAGCGCTTCAGGGTGCTGAGCAGTTCTTC CASSEALQGAEQFF
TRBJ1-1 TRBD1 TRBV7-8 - TGTGCCAGCAGCGGGTGGACAGGGGGGACTGAAGCTTTCTTT CASSGWTGGTEAFF
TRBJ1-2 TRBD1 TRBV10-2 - TGCGCCAGCAGTGTTCAGGGGGAAGGGAGCTATGGCTACACCTTC CASSVQGEGSYGYTF
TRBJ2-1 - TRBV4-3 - TGCGCCAGCACGGTGGTCGCCAGGGGAGGTGGTGAGCAGTTCTTC CASTVVARGGGEQFF
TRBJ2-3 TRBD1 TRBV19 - TGTGCCAGTAGGAATACCGGGGACAGGGCAACAGATACGCAGTATTTT CASRNTGDRATDTQYF
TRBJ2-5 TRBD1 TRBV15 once TGTGCCACCAGCAGAGTCAAGACAGGGGCTGAGACCCAGTACTTC CATSRVKTGAETQYF
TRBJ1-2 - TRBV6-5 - TGTGCCAGCACCGGGGGCTATGGCTACACCTTC CASTGGYGYTF
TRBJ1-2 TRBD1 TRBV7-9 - TGTGCCAGCAGCTACCGGGACAGGGGGGTTGGCTACACCTTC CASSYRDRGVGYTF
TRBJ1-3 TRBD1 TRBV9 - TGTGCCAGCAGCGACGGGACAGGGAGCTCTGGAAACACCATATATTTT CASSDGTGSSGNTIYF
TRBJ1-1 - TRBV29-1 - TGCAGCTACGAGGGGTTATTCGGCACTGAAGCTTTCTTT CSYEGLFGTEAFF
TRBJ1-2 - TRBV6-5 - TGTGCCAGCAGTTACCAATTCTTGACAGGATATGGCTACACCTTC CASSYQFLTGYGYTF
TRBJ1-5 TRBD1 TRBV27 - TGTGCCAGCAGTACAGGGACAGGTAGCAATCAGCCCCAGCATTTT CASSTGTGSNQPQHF
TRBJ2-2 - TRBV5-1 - TGCGCCAGCAGCAGTCAGCCCCAGGGCGGGGAGCTGTTTTTT CASSSQPQGGELFF
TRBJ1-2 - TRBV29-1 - TGCAGCGTTGAAATCCGGTCGAACTACACCTTC CSVEIRSNYTF
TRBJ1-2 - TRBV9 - TGTGCCAGCAGCGTTCGTGGAAATGGCTACACCTTC CASSVRGNGYTF
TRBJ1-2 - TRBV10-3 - TGTGCCATCAGTGAGCCCCTCGGCAGTAACTATGGCTACACCTTC CAISEPLGSNYGYTF
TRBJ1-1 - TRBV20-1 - TGCAGTGCTCCACAGGGTGATAAAGCTTTCTTT CSAPQGDKAFF
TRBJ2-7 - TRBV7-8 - TGTGCCAGCAGCTTAGCTAATGGGGGGCTGGAGCGCTACGAGCAGTACTTC CASSLANGGLERYEQYF
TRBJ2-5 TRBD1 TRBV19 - TGTGCCAGTAGCTTTAGGACAGGGTGGCAAGAGACCCAGTACTTC CASSFRTGWQETQYF
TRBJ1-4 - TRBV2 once TGTGCTTTATCGCAAAACGAACTTAATGAAAAACTGTTTTTT CALSQNELNEKLFF
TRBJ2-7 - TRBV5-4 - TGTGCCAGCAGCTCGGACAGGTGGTTGGGAGGCGAGCAGTACTTC CASSSDRWLGGEQYF
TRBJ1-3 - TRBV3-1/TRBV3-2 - TGTGCCAGCAGCCAAGTTGTTACAGGGTTATTCGGAAACACCATATATTTT CASSQVVTGLFGNTIYF
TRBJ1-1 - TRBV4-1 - TGCGCCAGCAGCCAAGGGAAGGCGAGTGAAGCTTTCTTT CASSQGKASEAFF
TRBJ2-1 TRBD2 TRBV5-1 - TGCGCCAGCAGTCGTAGCGGGGGGGCCCGCAATGAGCAGTTCTTC CASSRSGGARNEQFF
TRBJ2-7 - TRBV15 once TGTGCCACCAGCAATCTTCGTATAGGCTTGAGCTCCTACGAGCAGTACTTC CATSNLRIGLSSYEQYF
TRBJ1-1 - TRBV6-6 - TGTGCCAGCACCCTCACGGGGACGAACACTGAAGCTTTCTTT CASTLTGTNTEAFF
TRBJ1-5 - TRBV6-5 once TGTGCCAGCAGTCCGGACAATCAGCCCCAGCATTTT CASSPDNQPQHF
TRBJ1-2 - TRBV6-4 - TGTGCCAGCAGTGACTCTGGACACCAGACGTATGGCTACACCTTC CASSDSGHQTYGYTF
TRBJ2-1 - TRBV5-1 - TGCGCCAGCAGCTTGGTTACCTCCTACAATGAGCAGTTCTTC CASSLVTSYNEQFF
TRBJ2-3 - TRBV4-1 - TGCGCCAGCAGCCAAGAGAGCGCTAGTCGGGATACGCAGTATTTT CASSQESASRDTQYF
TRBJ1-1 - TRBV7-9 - TGTGCCAGCAGCTTCGCCCGGAGGAACACTGAAGCTTTCTTT CASSFARRNTEAFF
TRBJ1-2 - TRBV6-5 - TGTGCCAGCAGGAACCCGGGGCCAGGAAACTACACCTTC CASRNPGPGNYTF
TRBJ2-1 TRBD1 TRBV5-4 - TGTGCCAGCAGCTCGGACAGGCGTGAGCAGTTCTTC CASSSDRREQFF
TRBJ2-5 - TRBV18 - TGTGCCAGCTCACCGCGGACCCCGAAGACCCAGTACTTC CASSPRTPKTQYF
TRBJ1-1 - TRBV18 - TGTGCCAGCTCACCGGGGCGGACTGAAGCTTTCTTT CASSPGRTEAFF
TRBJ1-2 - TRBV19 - TGTGCCAGTAGTCCTAGGACAGCGACAAACTATGGCTACACCTTC CASSPRTATNYGYTF
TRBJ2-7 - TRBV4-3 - TGCGCCAGCAGCCAAGATGGTAGGAAGGGCGAGCAGTACTTC CASSQDGRKGEQYF
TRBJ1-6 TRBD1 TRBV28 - TGTGCCAGCAGTTTATCGGCAGGGGGGTATAATTCACCCCTCCACTTT CASSLSAGGYNSPLHF
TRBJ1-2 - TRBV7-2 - TGTGCCAGCAGCTGGGGAACCGGGACATTGGACCGCTACACCTTC CASSWGTGTLDRYTF
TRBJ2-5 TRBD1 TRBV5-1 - TGCGCCAGCAGCTTATATGACAGGGCTTGGAAAGAGACCCAGTACTTC CASSLYDRAWKETQYF
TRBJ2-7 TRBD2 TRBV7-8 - TGTGCCAGCAGCTTAGGACTAGCGGGGGGCGCCTACGAGCAGTACTTC CASSLGLAGGAYEQYF
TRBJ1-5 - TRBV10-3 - TGTGCCATCAGCGAGGGAGTGGAGTTGGGCAATCAGCCCCAGCATTTT CAISEGVELGNQPQHF
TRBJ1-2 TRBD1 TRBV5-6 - TGTGCCAGCAGCGGGGGCGAAGTGACAGGGAACTATGGCTACACCTTC CASSGGEVTGNYGYTF